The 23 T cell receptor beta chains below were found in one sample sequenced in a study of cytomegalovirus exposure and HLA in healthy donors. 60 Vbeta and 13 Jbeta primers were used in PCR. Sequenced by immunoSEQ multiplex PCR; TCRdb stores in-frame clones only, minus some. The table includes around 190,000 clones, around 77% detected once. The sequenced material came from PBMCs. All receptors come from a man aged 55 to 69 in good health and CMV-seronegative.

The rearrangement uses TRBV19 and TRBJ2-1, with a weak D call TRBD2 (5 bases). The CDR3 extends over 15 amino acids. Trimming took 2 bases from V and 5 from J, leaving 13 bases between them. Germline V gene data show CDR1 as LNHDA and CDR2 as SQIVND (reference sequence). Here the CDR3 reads CASSITGRGDNEQFF. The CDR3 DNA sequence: TGTGCCAGTAGTATAACTGGACGGGGAGACAATGAGCAGTTCTTC.

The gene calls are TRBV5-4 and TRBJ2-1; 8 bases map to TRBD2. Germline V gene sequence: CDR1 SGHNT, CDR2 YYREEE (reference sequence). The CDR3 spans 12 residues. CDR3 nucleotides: TGTGCGGGCGGGGGGAAATACAATGAGCAGTTCTTC. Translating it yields CAGGGKYNEQFF.

The CDR3 bases are TGTGCCAGCAGTTACTTACAGGGGGGCACCGGGGAGCTGTTTTTT. Encoded protein: CASSYLQGGTGELFF. V usage is TRBV6-5 and J usage is TRBJ2-2; 8 positions match TRBD1. This CDR3 has 15 residues. V dropped 1 base and J dropped 4; count of bases not matched to a gene: 2. Germline V gene lookup returns CDR1 MNHEY and CDR2 SVGAGI.

CDR3 in DNA: TGCGCCAGCAGCTCCCCTAGGGCAGGGCTTCCAACGCCACAAGAGACCCAGTACTTC. Residues: CASSSPRAGLPTPQETQYF. The chain combines TRBV5-1 with TRBJ2-5, with D possibly matching TRBD1 (5 bases). V lost 3 bases, J lost 2 bases, and 26 bases lay in between. Germline values: CDR1 SGHRS, CDR2 YFSETQ. The CDR3 has 19 residues.

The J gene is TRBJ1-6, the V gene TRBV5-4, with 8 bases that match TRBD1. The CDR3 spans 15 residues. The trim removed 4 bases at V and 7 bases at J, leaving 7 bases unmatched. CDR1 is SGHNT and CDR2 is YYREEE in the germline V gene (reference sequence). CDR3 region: CASSLQTGGNSPLHF. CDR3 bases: TGTGCCAGCAGCCTCCAAACAGGGGGGAATTCACCCCTCCACTTT.

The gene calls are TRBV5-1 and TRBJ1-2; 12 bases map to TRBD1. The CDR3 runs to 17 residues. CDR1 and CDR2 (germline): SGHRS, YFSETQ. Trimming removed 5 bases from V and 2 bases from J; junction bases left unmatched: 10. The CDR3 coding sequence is TGCGCCAGCAGGCGTGCCGTGGGACAGGGGGCAAACTATGGCTACACCTTC. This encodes CASRRAVGQGANYGYTF.

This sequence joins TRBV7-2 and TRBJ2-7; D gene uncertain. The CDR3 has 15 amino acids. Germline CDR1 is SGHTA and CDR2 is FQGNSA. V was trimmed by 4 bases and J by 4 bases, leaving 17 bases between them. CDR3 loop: CASSSHGIGVYEQYF. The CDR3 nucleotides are TGTGCCAGCAGCTCACACGGTATAGGAGTTTACGAGCAGTACTTC. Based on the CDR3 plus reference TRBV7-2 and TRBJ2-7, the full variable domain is GAGVSQSPSNKVTEKGKDVELRCDPISGHTALYWYRQSLGQGLEFLIYFQGNSAPDKSGLPSDRFSAERTGGSVSTLTIQRTQQEDSAVYLCASSSHGIGVYEQYFGPGTRLTVT.

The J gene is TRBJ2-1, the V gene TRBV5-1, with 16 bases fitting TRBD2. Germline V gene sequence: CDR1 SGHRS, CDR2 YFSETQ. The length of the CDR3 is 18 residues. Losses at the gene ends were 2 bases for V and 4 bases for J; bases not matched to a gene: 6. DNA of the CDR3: TGCGCCAGCAGCTTTACTCCGGGACTAGCGGGGGGGTACAATGAGCAGTTCTTC. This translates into CASSFTPGLAGGYNEQFF.

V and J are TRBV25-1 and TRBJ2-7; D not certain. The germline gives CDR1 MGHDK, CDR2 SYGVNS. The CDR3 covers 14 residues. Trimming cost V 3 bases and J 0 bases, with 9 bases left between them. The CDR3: CASSETASSYEQYF. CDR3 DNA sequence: TGTGCCAGCAGTGAGACGGCTAGCTCCTACGAGCAGTACTTC.

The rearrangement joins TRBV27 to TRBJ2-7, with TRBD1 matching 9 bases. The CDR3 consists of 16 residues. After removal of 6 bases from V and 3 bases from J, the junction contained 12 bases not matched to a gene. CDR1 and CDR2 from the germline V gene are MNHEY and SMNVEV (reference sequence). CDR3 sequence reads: CASSLTWDRVIYEQYF. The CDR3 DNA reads TGTGCCAGCAGCCTAACATGGGACAGGGTGATCTACGAGCAGTACTTC.

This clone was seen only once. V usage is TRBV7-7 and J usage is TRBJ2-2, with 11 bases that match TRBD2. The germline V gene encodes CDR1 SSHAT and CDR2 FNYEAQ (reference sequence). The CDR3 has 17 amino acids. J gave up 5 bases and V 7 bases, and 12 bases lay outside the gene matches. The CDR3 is CASTPSTSGSATGELFF. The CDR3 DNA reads TGTGCCAGCACCCCCTCCACTAGCGGGAGTGCAACCGGGGAGCTGTTTTTT.

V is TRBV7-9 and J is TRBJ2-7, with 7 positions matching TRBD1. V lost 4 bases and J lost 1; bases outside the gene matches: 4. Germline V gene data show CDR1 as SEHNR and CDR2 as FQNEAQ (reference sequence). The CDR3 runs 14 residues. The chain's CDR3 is CASSYRDSSYEQYF. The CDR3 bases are TGTGCCAGCAGCTACCGGGACAGTTCCTACGAGCAGTACTTC.

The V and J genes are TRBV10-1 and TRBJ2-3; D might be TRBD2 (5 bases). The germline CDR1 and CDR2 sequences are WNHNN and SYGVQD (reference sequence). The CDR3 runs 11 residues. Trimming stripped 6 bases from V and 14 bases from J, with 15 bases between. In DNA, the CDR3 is TGCGCCAGCAGGCTAGGGAGCTGGGGGTATTTT. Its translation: CASRLGSWGYF.

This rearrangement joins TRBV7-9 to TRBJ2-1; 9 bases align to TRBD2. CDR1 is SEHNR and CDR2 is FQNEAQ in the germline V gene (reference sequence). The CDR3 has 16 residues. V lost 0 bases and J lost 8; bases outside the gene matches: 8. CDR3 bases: TGTGCCAGCAGCTTAGCCGGGGCTAGCGGGATCGATGAGCAGTTCTTC. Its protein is CASSLAGASGIDEQFF.

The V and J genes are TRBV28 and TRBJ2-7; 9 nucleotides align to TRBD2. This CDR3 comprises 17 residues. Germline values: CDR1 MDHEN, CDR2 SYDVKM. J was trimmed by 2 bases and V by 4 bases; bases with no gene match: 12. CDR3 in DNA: TGTGCCAGCAGTTCCACTAGCGGGCCCTTTCTCACCTACGAGCAGTACTTC. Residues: CASSSTSGPFLTYEQYF.

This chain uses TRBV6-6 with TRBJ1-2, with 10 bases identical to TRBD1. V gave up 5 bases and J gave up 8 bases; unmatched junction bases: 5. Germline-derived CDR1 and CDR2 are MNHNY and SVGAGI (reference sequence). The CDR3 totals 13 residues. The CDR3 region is CASSRQGAEGYTF. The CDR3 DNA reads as TGTGCCAGCAGTCGACAGGGGGCGGAGGGCTACACCTTC.

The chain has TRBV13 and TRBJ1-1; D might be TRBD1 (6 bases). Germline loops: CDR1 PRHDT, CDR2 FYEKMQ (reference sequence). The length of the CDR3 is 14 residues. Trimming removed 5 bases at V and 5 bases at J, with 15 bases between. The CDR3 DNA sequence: TGTGCCAGCAGCACCGACAGGTCGGGGACTGAAGCTTTCTTT. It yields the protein CASSTDRSGTEAFF.

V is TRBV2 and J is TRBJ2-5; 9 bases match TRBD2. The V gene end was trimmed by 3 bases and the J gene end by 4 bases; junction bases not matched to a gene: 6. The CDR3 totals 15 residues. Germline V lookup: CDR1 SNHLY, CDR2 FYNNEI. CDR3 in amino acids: CASSEGLASLETQYF. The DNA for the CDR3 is TGTGCCAGCAGTGAGGGACTAGCTAGTTTAGAGACCCAGTACTTC.

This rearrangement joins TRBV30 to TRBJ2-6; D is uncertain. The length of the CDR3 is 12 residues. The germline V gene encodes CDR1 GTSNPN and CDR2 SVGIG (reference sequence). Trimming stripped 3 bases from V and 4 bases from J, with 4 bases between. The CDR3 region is CAWSVGANVLTF. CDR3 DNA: TGTGCCTGGAGCGTGGGGGCCAACGTCCTGACTTTC.

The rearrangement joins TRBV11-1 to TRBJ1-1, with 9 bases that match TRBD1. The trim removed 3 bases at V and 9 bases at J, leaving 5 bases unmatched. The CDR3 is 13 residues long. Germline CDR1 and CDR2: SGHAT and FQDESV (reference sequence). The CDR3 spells CASSFAGTGKAFF. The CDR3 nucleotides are TGTGCCAGCAGCTTTGCCGGGACAGGGAAAGCTTTCTTT.

DNA for the CDR3: TGTGCCAGCAGTTCAAACCCCGGGACAGGCGTCCTGTTTTTT. It codes for CASSSNPGTGVLFF. The rearrangement uses TRBV5-4 and TRBJ2-2, with TRBD1 identical over 8 bases. V lost 5 bases and J lost 14; bases outside the gene matches: 14. CDR3 length: 14 residues. Germline assignment: CDR1 SGHNT and CDR2 YYREEE (reference sequence).

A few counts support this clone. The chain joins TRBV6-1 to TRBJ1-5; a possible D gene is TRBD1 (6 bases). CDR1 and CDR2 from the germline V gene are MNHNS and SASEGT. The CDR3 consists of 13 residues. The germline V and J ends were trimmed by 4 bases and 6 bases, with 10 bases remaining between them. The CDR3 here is CASSGRGSQPQHF. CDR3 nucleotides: TGTGCCAGCAGTGGCAGGGGAAGTCAGCCCCAGCATTTT.

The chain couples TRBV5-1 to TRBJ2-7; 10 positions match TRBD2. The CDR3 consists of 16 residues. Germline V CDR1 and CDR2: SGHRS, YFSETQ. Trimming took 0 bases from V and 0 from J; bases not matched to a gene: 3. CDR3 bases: TGCGCCAGCAGCTTGGCCCTAGCGGGGGCCTCCTACGAGCAGTACTTC. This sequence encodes CASSLALAGASYEQYF. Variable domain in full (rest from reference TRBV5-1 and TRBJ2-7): KAGVTQTPRYLIKTRGQQVTLSCSPISGHRSVSWYQQTPGQGLQFLFEYFSETQRNKGNFPGRFSGRQFSNSRSEMNVSTLELGDSALYLCASSLALAGASYEQYFGPGTRLTVT.